This passage covers 13 T cell receptor beta chains from one sample sequenced in a study of blood T cells in healthy people across ages. The authors ran a second PCR of roughly 7 to 11 cycles using a sample-barcoded 5' primer and a J-beta primer mix. TCRdb reprocessed the 5' RACE reads with MiXCR, giving one entry per CDR3 protein. This table holds over 1,500,000 distinct CDR3 sequences, about 39% found once. Sequencing input: blood. The receptors shown here come from a human donor in good health.

This clonotype was observed a handful of times. This rearrangement joins TRBV10-3 to TRBJ2-3, with D perhaps TRBD2 (6 bases). V was clipped by 1 base and J by 2 bases, with 10 bases between them. The CDR3 is 15 residues long. In germline, CDR1 is ENHRY, CDR2 SYGVKD. In nucleotides, the CDR3 is TGTGCCATCAGTGAGTACGCGGGGTCCACAGATACGCAGTATTTT. This codes for CAISEYAGSTDTQYF.

This chain connects TRBV5-1 to TRBJ1-6, with unresolved D. This CDR3 comprises 12 residues. The germline CDR1 and CDR2 sequences are SGHRS and YFSETQ. The ends were cut back, 0 bases at V and 12 bases at J, with 7 bases in the middle. In DNA, the CDR3 is TGCGCCAGCAGCTTGGCCGGGGAACCCCTCCACTTT. Translation: CASSLAGEPLHF.

The chain recombines TRBV20-1 with TRBJ2-5, with D possibly matching TRBD2 (6 bases). With the DNA end fitting TRBJ2-7 better, the J assignment may be wrong. Germline V gives CDR1 DFQATT, CDR2 SNEGSKA (reference sequence). CDR3 length: 14 residues. The CDR3 protein is CSARTSLTGDEQYF. CDR3 nucleotide sequence: TGCAGTGCTAGAACTAGTCTCACGGGAGACGAGCAGTACTTC.

This clonotype was counted only a few times. The gene calls are TRBV20-1 and TRBJ2-3, with TRBD2 identical over 9 bases. The V gene end was trimmed by 0 bases and the J gene end by 4 bases; junction bases not matched to a gene: 8. The V gene's germline CDR1 is DFQATT and CDR2 SNEGSKA (reference sequence). This CDR3 contains 16 residues. CDR3 bases: TGCAGTGCTAGAGATGCTAGGCGGGGGGGCCCAGATACGCAGTATTTT. Translation gives CSARDARRGGPDTQYF.

V usage is TRBV5-1 and J usage is TRBJ1-2; unclear D gene. Germline V lookup: CDR1 SGHRS, CDR2 YFSETQ. V dropped 1 base and J dropped 1 base, with 11 bases sitting between them. CDR3 length equals 15 residues. In DNA form, the CDR3 reads TGCGCCAGCAGCTTGAGGACCGGCAGTAACTATGGCTACACCTTC. Its protein product is CASSLRTGSNYGYTF.

The table lists this clonotype with a few counts. CDR3 sequence reads: CASTPDTASYNEQFF. DNA of the CDR3: TGTGCCAGCACCCCGGACACCGCCTCCTACAATGAGCAGTTCTTC. The rearrangement joins TRBV12-3 or TRBV12-4 to TRBJ2-1; maybe TRBD1 (5 bases). The CDR3 is 15 amino acids. Trimming took 7 bases from V and 0 from J, leaving 13 bases between them.

In regard to this clonotype: The junction departs from the called germline gene at one end, perhaps through a read error. The chain is built from TRBV7-2 and TRBJ2-7; D is ambiguous. From germline, CDR1 is SGHTA and CDR2 FQGNSA. There are 12 residues in the CDR3. The CDR3 here is CASSFLSYEQCF. The CDR3 coding sequence is TGTGCCAGCAGCTTCCTCTCCTACGAGCAGTGCTTC.

Many counts were recorded for this clonotype. V and J are TRBV9 and TRBJ1-2, with TRBD1 identical over 7 bases. The CDR3 spans 13 residues. Germline V gene lookup returns CDR1 SGDLS and CDR2 YYNGEE. V dropped 2 bases and J dropped 4; count of bases not matched to a gene: 2. Here the CDR3 reads CASSVGTAYGYTF. The DNA of the CDR3 is TGTGCCAGCAGCGTCGGGACAGCCTATGGCTACACCTTC.

The rearrangement uses TRBV4-2 and TRBJ2-1; no reliable D call. Per the germline V gene, CDR1 is LGHNA and CDR2 is YNFKEQ. There are 14 residues in the CDR3. Trimming removed 0 bases from V and 1 base from J, with 4 bases in between. CDR3 protein: CASSQERSYNEQFF. For the CDR3, the DNA is TGTGCCAGCAGCCAAGAACGTTCCTACAATGAGCAGTTCTTC.

This rearrangement joins TRBV7-2 to TRBJ1-2; D is perhaps TRBD1 (5 bases). CDR3 length: 16 residues. The germline V gene has CDR1 SGHTA and CDR2 FQGNSA. V was shortened by 5 bases and J by 2 bases, with 18 bases between the two germline ends. The CDR3 region is CASSPAGGALNYGYTF. The DNA for the CDR3 is TGTGCCAGCAGCCCCGCCGGCGGGGCCTTAAACTATGGCTACACCTTC.

This clonotype was found a few times. The rearrangement links TRBV11-2 to TRBJ2-4; a possible D gene is TRBD2 (6 bases). V was shortened by 8 bases and J by 0 bases, with 8 bases between the two germline ends. Looked up from germline, CDR1 is SGHAT and CDR2 is FQNNGV. The CDR3 is 13 amino acids. Here the CDR3 DNA reads TGTGCCAGCCGGGAGAGAGCCAAAAACATTCAGTACTTC. Amino acids: CASRERAKNIQYF.

The chain links TRBV6-2 or TRBV6-3 to TRBJ2-1; D is unresolved. The CDR3 has 14 amino acids. V lost 0 bases, J lost 3 bases, and 6 bases lay in between. In germline, CDR1 is MNHEY, CDR2 SVGEGT. Written as DNA, the CDR3 is TGTGCCAGCAGTTACTCGTCTAACTACAATGAGCAGTTCTTC. It translates to CASSYSSNYNEQFF.

The chain carries TRBV5-1 and TRBJ2-7; 8 bases map to TRBD1. TRBJ2-5 explains the end of the DNA better; the J call may be wrong. Germline V CDR1 and CDR2: SGHRS, YFSETQ. The length of the CDR3 is 16 residues. The CDR3: CASSLDRTGKGETQYF. CDR3 sequence (DNA): TGCGCCAGCAGCTTAGATCGGACAGGGAAGGGGGAGACCCAGTACTTC.